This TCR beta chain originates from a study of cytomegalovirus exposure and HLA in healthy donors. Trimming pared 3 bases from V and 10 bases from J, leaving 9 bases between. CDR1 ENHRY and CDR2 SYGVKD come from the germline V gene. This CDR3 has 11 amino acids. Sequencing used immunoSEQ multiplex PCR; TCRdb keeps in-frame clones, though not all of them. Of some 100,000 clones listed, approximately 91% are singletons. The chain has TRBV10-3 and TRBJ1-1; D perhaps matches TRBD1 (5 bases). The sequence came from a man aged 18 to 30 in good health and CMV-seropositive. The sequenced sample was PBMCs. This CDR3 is CAISEKGAAFF. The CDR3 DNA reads TGTGCCATCAGTGAAAAAGGGGCAGCTTTCTTT.